The 17 T cell receptor beta chains in this list originate from one sample, sequenced in a study of T-cell memory formation after mild COVID-19. MiXCR, run by TCRdb on the 5' RACE reads, gives a single entry per CDR3 protein. This table has 300,000 to 400,000 distinct CDR3 sequences, over 10% appearing once. The sequencing sample was made of PBMCs or a T cell subset sorted from them (not recorded which). All receptors come from a man between 18 and 35 years old who had mild COVID-19 (a few samples of this study predate the infection). Cell type and time point are not known.

This clonotype appeared many times. The chain employs TRBV11-2 and TRBJ2-5; TRBD2 matches 8 bases. From germline, CDR1 is SGHAT and CDR2 FQNNGV. This CDR3 has 14 residues. The ends lost 5 bases at V and 2 bases at J; junction bases unmatched: 4. Written as DNA, the CDR3 is TGTGCCAGCAGCCGGACTAGCCGGCAAGAGACCCAGTACTTC. This encodes CASSRTSRQETQYF.

V is TRBV4-3 and J is TRBJ2-3, with TRBD2 matching over 7 bases. Germline V lookup: CDR1 LGHNA, CDR2 YSLEER. The ends lost 0 bases at V and 11 bases at J; junction bases unmatched: 11. The CDR3 has 15 residues. The CDR3 is CASSQDLAAQIKQYF. In DNA, the CDR3 is TGCGCCAGCAGCCAAGACCTAGCGGCACAGATAAAGCAGTATTTT.

This clonotype was detected a few times. V is TRBV10-2 and J is TRBJ2-4; no definite D call. Germline loops: CDR1 WSHSY, CDR2 SAAADI. V lost 9 bases and J 0 bases, leaving 9 bases between the germline ends. CDR3 length: 13 amino acids. The CDR3 spells CASTPIAKNIQYF. The CDR3 bases are TGCGCCAGTACTCCGATAGCCAAAAACATTCAGTACTTC.

This sequence joins TRBV20-1 and TRBJ1-5, with a tentative D call TRBD1 (5 bases). CDR1 and CDR2 (germline): DFQATT, SNEGSKA (reference sequence). V gave up 2 bases and J gave up 6 bases, with 14 bases separating them. The CDR3 is 14 residues long. For the CDR3, the DNA is TGCAGTGCTAGAAGGCAGGGTGTGGGTCAGCCCCAGCATTTT. This encodes CSARRQGVGQPQHF.

The V gene is TRBV14, the J gene TRBJ2-5; D unclear. With 4 bases removed from V and 0 bases from J, the gap between germline ends came to 9 bases. From germline, CDR1 is SGHDN and CDR2 FVKESK. This CDR3 is built from 14 residues. DNA of the CDR3: TGTGCCAGCAGCCCCCAGGAGTACCAAGAGACCCAGTACTTC. Protein: CASSPQEYQETQYF. Based on the CDR3 plus reference TRBV14 and TRBJ2-5, the full variable domain is EAGVTQFPSHSVIEKGQTVTLRCDPISGHDNLYWYRRVMGKEIKFLLHFVKESKQDESGMPNNRFLAERTGGTYSTLKVQPAELEDSGVYFCASSPQEYQETQYFGPGTRLLVL.

This clonotype turned up a few times. This chain connects TRBV5-4 to TRBJ2-7, with D perhaps assigned TRBD1 or TRBD2 (6 bases each). Per germline, CDR1 SGHNT and CDR2 YYREEE (reference sequence). CDR3 length equals 13 residues. Trimming cost V 4 bases and J 2 bases, with 10 bases left between them. CDR3 in DNA: TGTGCCAGCAGCATAGGGGGGCCCTACGAGCAGTACTTC. This translates into CASSIGGPYEQYF.

This clonotype turned up a few times. The chain couples TRBV2 to TRBJ1-2; 8 bases fit TRBD1. V shed 3 bases, J shed 2 bases, and the junction held 11 bases outside the gene matches. From germline, CDR1 is SNHLY and CDR2 FYNNEI. The CDR3 totals 17 residues. The CDR3 is CASSEGPTGGGNYGYTF. CDR3 nucleotides: TGTGCCAGCAGTGAGGGTCCAACAGGGGGAGGGAACTATGGCTACACCTTC.

This clonotype was counted between two and nine times. This chain joins TRBV5-1 and TRBJ1-6; 7 nucleotides align to TRBD1. The CDR3 runs 16 residues. The ends lost 0 bases at V and 7 bases at J; junction bases unmatched: 7. CDR1 is SGHRS and CDR2 is YFSETQ in the germline V gene. The CDR3 DNA sequence: TGCGCCAGCAGCTTGGTCCCCGGACAGGACAATTCACCCCTCCACTTT. It encodes CASSLVPGQDNSPLHF. Drawing the rest from reference TRBV5-1 and TRBJ1-6, the complete variable domain is KAGVTQTPRYLIKTRGQQVTLSCSPISGHRSVSWYQQTPGQGLQFLFEYFSETQRNKGNFPGRFSGRQFSNSRSEMNVSTLELGDSALYLCASSLVPGQDNSPLHFGNGTRLTVT.

This clonotype occurred a few times. The chain employs TRBV4-2 and TRBJ2-3; D is perhaps TRBD2 (6 bases). Germline CDR1 reads LGHNA; CDR2 reads YNFKEQ. The length of the CDR3 is 16 residues. Deletions cut 1 base from V and 5 bases from J, with 16 bases between. The CDR3 DNA sequence: TGTGCCAGCAGCCAAGGTGCGGGGCGCACCATAGATACGCAGTATTTT. It encodes CASSQGAGRTIDTQYF.

This clonotype was counted between two and nine times. The junction differs from germline at one of its ends, possibly a read error. This sequence joins TRBV4-3 and TRBJ1-6; D call uncertain. The CDR3 extends over 15 amino acids. Per the germline V gene, CDR1 is LGHNA and CDR2 is YSLEER. The CDR3 region is CASSQDRGYSSPLHF. CDR3 sequence (DNA): TGCGCCAGCAGCCAAGATAGAGGTTATAGTTCACCCCTCCACTTT.

There are a few counts of this clonotype. The chain joins TRBV5-1 to TRBJ2-1, with a weak D call TRBD1 (5 bases). Germline lookup yields CDR1 SGHRS and CDR2 YFSETQ. This CDR3 is built from 16 residues. The germline V and J ends were trimmed by 0 bases and 8 bases, with 18 bases remaining between them. The DNA of the CDR3 is TGCGCCAGCAGCTTGGCCCTTACAGGAAGGGGCGATGAGCAGTTCTTC. Protein sequence: CASSLALTGRGDEQFF.

This clonotype was seen at least ten times. J is TRBJ2-3 and V is TRBV3-1, with 15 bases lining up with TRBD2. V dropped 4 bases and J dropped 4; count of bases not matched to a gene: 0. In germline, CDR1 is LGHDT, CDR2 YNNKEL (reference sequence). The CDR3 runs to 15 residues. CDR3 in DNA: TGTGCCAGCAGCCGGACTAGCGGGGGGGCAGATACGCAGTATTTT. The encoded protein is CASSRTSGGADTQYF.

The V gene is TRBV7-9, the J gene TRBJ1-4; perhaps TRBD1 as D (5 bases). Trimming shortened V by 8 bases and J by 3 bases, and 10 bases separated the two germline ends. CDR1 and CDR2 (germline): SEHNR, FQNEAQ (reference sequence). The CDR3 length is 13 residues. The CDR3: CASLRAANEKLFF. The CDR3 nucleotides are TGTGCCAGCCTCAGGGCCGCTAATGAAAAACTGTTTTTT.

The rearrangement uses TRBV10-3 and TRBJ2-5, with D possibly being TRBD2 (7 bases). Trimming took off 3 bases at V and 3 bases at J, with 17 bases between the two ends. This CDR3 is built from 16 residues. Germline CDR1 is ENHRY and CDR2 is SYGVKD. CDR3 DNA sequence: TGTGCCATCAGTGAAGGAGGGGGGGCGTTCGAAGAGACCCAGTACTTC. Translating gives CAISEGGGAFEETQYF.

This clonotype was seen a few times. This chain connects TRBV18 to TRBJ2-7; 10 bases are shared with TRBD1. The length of the CDR3 is 14 residues. Per germline, CDR1 KGHSH and CDR2 LQKENI. The CDR3 protein is CASSPPEWGQGLWV. The CDR3 nucleotides are TGTGCCAGCTCACCACCTGAATGGGGACAGGGGCTGTGGGTC.

This clonotype was counted only a few times. The CDR3: CASIGGAEAFF. CDR3 bases: TGTGCCAGCATCGGGGGCGCTGAAGCTTTCTTT. This rearrangement joins TRBV2 to TRBJ1-1; the D gene is possibly TRBD1 (6 bases). Germline-derived CDR1 and CDR2 are SNHLY and FYNNEI. Trimming removed 7 bases from V and 6 bases from J, with 9 bases in between. The CDR3 sequence is 11 residues long.

A few counts support this clonotype. The V call is TRBV20-1, the J call TRBJ2-2; 10 bases align to TRBD1. Germline CDR1 is DFQATT and CDR2 is SNEGSKA (reference sequence). The CDR3 length is 13 residues. With 6 bases clipped from V and 5 bases from J, the junction kept 3 bases outside the gene matches. CDR3 sequence reads: CSAGGQGTGELFF. As DNA, the CDR3 is TGCAGTGCGGGGGGACAGGGGACCGGGGAGCTGTTTTTT.